This record looks at one T cell receptor beta chain sequence and its context. Its target is unknown. The sample comes from a study of a mutant IDH1 vaccine in newly diagnosed glioma. At the level of the study: Patients received eight vaccinations in weeks 1, 3, 5, 7, 11, 15, 19, 23. Patients got their first vaccination 4-6 weeks after radiotherapy alone, or with temozolomide cycles. Patients' prior therapy spanned radiotherapy, temozolomide, or both; most underwent both. Whole-study findings and limits: Vaccination induced immune responses in around 93% of patients.

The repertoire was sequenced with immunoSEQ multiplex PCR; TCRdb's copy has only in-frame clones and lacks some. Found here are tens of thousands of clones, around 85% of them singletons; the top ten hold about 9.4%. Time point noted: week 11, during vaccination. Topical imiquimod was applied with each vaccine dose, which held 300 ug of mutant IDH1 20-mer peptide. This receptor was obtained from a woman aged 45-59 years with glioma. This specimen consisted of PBMCs, obtained from a glioma patient whose treatment included an IDH1 peptide vaccine.

The CDR3, as DNA: TGTGCCAGCAGTAAGGACAGGGGGGACCACGAGCAGTACTTC. Translating it yields CASSKDRGDHEQYF. This rearrangement joins TRBV2 to TRBJ2-7, with 10 positions matching TRBD1. Germline lookup yields CDR1 SNHLY and CDR2 FYNNEI. The CDR3 totals 14 residues. V shed 5 bases and J 5 bases; nucleotides not matched to a gene: 6.